This TCR beta chain was documented in a study of cytomegalovirus exposure and HLA in healthy donors. The germline V gene has CDR1 LNHDA and CDR2 SQIVND (reference sequence). This CDR3 contains 14 residues. V lost 3 bases, J lost 5 bases, and 10 bases lay in between. The PCR was carried out with 60 Vbeta primers and 13 Jbeta primers. Assay: immunoSEQ multiplex PCR; the TCRdb copy retains only in-frame clones and omits some. The table records fewer than 200,000 clones, over 65% of them present only once. The sample comprised PBMCs. This receptor was identified in a man between 60 and 70 years old in good health and CMV-seronegative. The chain is built from TRBV19 and TRBJ2-2, with D tentatively TRBD1 (5 bases). CDR3 protein: CASSMGRGTGELFF. The CDR3 nucleotides are TGTGCCAGTAGTATGGGTAGGGGAACCGGGGAGCTGTTTTTT.